The next 30 T cell receptor beta chains were all read from a single sample in a study of human T cells and chemical hapten exposure. From the RACE reads, TCRdb called clonotypes with MiXCR, one entry per CDR3 protein. The sample includes about 190,000 distinct CDR3 sequences, roughly a quarter seen only once; the top ten take under 2.5%. Indicated time point: patch test 3, about 24 weeks after DPC sensitization. Treatment meaning: therapeutic diphenylcyclopropenone sensitization with weekly scalp DPC. The source material was whole blood, sampled in connection with sensitization to the hapten diphenylcyclopropenone (DPC). These receptors were taken from a middle-aged woman with alopecia areata. Some clones in this sample may be carry-over from other donors' samples.

This clonotype showed up just a few times. The rearrangement uses TRBV6-5 and TRBJ2-7, with 9 bases that match TRBD1. Germline loops: CDR1 MNHEY, CDR2 SVGAGI. V shed 5 bases, J shed 2 bases, and the junction held 7 bases outside the gene matches. The CDR3 extends over 15 amino acids. The CDR3 is CASSGTGTGTYEQYF. CDR3 nucleotides: TGTGCCAGCAGTGGAACCGGGACAGGGACCTACGAGCAGTACTTC.

A few counts support this clonotype. In DNA form, the CDR3 reads TGTGCCAGCAGAGCACCATTTTCGGAGACCCAGTACTTC. Translating gives CASRAPFSETQYF. V gene TRBV7-9 combines with J gene TRBJ2-5, with unresolved D. Germline assignment: CDR1 SEHNR and CDR2 FQNEAQ (reference sequence). V lost 6 bases to trimming and J lost 5 bases, with 13 bases between them. CDR3 size: 13 residues. Based on the CDR3 plus reference TRBV7-9 and TRBJ2-5, the full variable domain is DTGVSQNPRHKITKRGQNVTFRCDPISEHNRLYWYRQTLGQGPEFLTYFQNEAQLEKSRLLSDRFSAERPKGSFSTLEIQRTEQGDSAMYLCASRAPFSETQYFGPGTRLLVL.

CDR3 in DNA: TGTGCCAGCAGACTAGCGGGAGAGAATGAGCAGTTCTTC. Encoded protein: CASRLAGENEQFF. V usage is TRBV12-3 or TRBV12-4 and J usage is TRBJ2-1, with 11 bases identical to TRBD2. CDR3 length: 13 residues. With 6 bases clipped from V and 7 bases from J, the junction kept 2 bases outside the gene matches.

The rearrangement uses TRBV7-2 and TRBJ2-1; D ambiguous. This CDR3 is 13 amino acids long. Trimming cost V 4 bases and J 3 bases, with 7 bases left between them. Per germline, CDR1 SGHTA and CDR2 FQGNSA. Here the CDR3 reads CASSSVNYNEQFF. CDR3 bases: TGTGCCAGCAGCTCGGTAAACTACAATGAGCAGTTCTTC.

The chain carries TRBV20-1 and TRBJ2-5; 11 nucleotides line up with TRBD2. CDR1 and CDR2 (germline): DFQATT, SNEGSKA (reference sequence). The CDR3 runs 13 residues. V shed 3 bases and J 4 bases; nucleotides not matched to a gene: 1. The CDR3 here is CSARGTSGETQYF. The CDR3 bases are TGCAGTGCTAGGGGGACTAGCGGAGAGACCCAGTACTTC.

The rearrangement links TRBV5-1 to TRBJ2-5; D unresolved. The CDR3 runs to 15 residues. Germline assignment: CDR1 SGHRS and CDR2 YFSETQ. Between the trimmed V and J ends, which lost 0 bases and 2 bases, there was a span of 11 bases. CDR3 coding DNA: TGCGCCAGCAGCTTGGTACCAGGAGCACAAGAGACCCAGTACTTC. This gives the protein CASSLVPGAQETQYF. Combining the CDR3 with reference TRBV5-1 and TRBJ2-5 gives the whole variable domain KAGVTQTPRYLIKTRGQQVTLSCSPISGHRSVSWYQQTPGQGLQFLFEYFSETQRNKGNFPGRFSGRQFSNSRSEMNVSTLELGDSALYLCASSLVPGAQETQYFGPGTRLLVL.

In this sample, this clonotype turned up a few times. The V gene is TRBV20-1, the J gene TRBJ2-5; 9 bases match TRBD2. Trimming at V came to 3 bases and at J to 2 bases, leaving 4 bases not matched to a gene. The CDR3 length is 14 residues. Germline V gives CDR1 DFQATT, CDR2 SNEGSKA (reference sequence). The CDR3 loop is CSARSTSGQETQYF. CDR3 bases: TGCAGTGCTAGGTCAACTAGCGGGCAAGAGACCCAGTACTTC.

This clonotype was detected only once. The V gene is TRBV7-2, the J gene TRBJ2-1; D possibly uses TRBD1 or TRBD2 (5 bases each). V lost 0 bases, J lost 2 bases, and 8 bases lay in between. This CDR3 region has 15 residues. CDR1 and CDR2 from the germline V gene are SGHTA and FQGNSA. CDR3 bases: TGTGCCAGCAGCTTAGCGGGGGACGCCTACAATGAGCAGTTCTTC. Amino acid sequence: CASSLAGDAYNEQFF.

The CDR3 bases are TGTGCCAGCACTCTCGGCGAGGGGACGTGGGCAGATACGCAGTATTTT. Translation: CASTLGEGTWADTQYF. This chain joins TRBV28 and TRBJ2-3; D possibly matches TRBD1 or TRBD2 (5 bases each). The V gene lost 7 bases and the J gene lost 4 bases, with 21 bases spanning the gap. CDR1 is MDHEN, CDR2 SYDVKM, per germline. The CDR3 loop spans 16 amino acids.

The chain couples TRBV27 to TRBJ2-3, with TRBD1 identical over 7 bases. CDR3 size: 15 residues. J was trimmed by 5 bases and V by 5 bases; bases with no gene match: 10. Germline values: CDR1 MNHEY, CDR2 SMNVEV (reference sequence). CDR3 in amino acids: CASSRKPTGEDTQYF. DNA for the CDR3: TGTGCCAGCAGTAGGAAGCCTACAGGGGAAGATACGCAGTATTTT.

This clonotype has just a few counts. The rearrangement uses TRBV11-1 and TRBJ2-7; D is unclear. Germline V gives CDR1 SGHAT, CDR2 FQDESV (reference sequence). The germline V and J ends were trimmed by 2 bases and 2 bases, with 16 bases remaining between them. The CDR3 extends over 16 amino acids. In nucleotides, the CDR3 is TGTGCCAGCAGCTTACGGGTCAGCGCCTCTCCCTACGAGCAGTACTTC. Protein sequence: CASSLRVSASPYEQYF. Together with reference TRBV11-1 and TRBJ2-7, the CDR3 gives the full variable domain: EAEVAQSPRYKITEKSQAVAFWCDPISGHATLYWYRQILGQGPELLVQFQDESVVDDSQLPKDRFSAERLKGVDSTLKIQPAELGDSAMYLCASSLRVSASPYEQYFGPGTRLTVT.

The chain carries TRBV24-1 and TRBJ2-1, with TRBD2 matching over 9 bases. The germline CDR1 and CDR2 sequences are KGHDR and SFDVKD. The CDR3 is made up of 14 amino acids. V trimming: 6 bases; J trimming: 4 bases; junction bases outside the gene matches: 3. The CDR3 spells CATSLAGLYNEQFF. The CDR3 DNA sequence: TGTGCCACCAGTCTAGCGGGATTATACAATGAGCAGTTCTTC.

This clonotype has more than one count but fewer than ten. This chain joins TRBV6-5 and TRBJ2-7; D not certain. Germline V lookup: CDR1 MNHEY, CDR2 SVGAGI. The V end lost 8 bases, the J end lost 3 bases, and 20 bases lay between the germline ends. The CDR3 spans 15 residues. As DNA, the CDR3 is TGTGCCAGCGGCTTCCCCTCTACCGGTATCTACGAGCAGTACTTC. It encodes CASGFPSTGIYEQYF.

The table lists this clonotype with a few counts. The chain joins TRBV5-6 to TRBJ1-3; D call uncertain. In germline, CDR1 is SGHDT, CDR2 YYEEEE. The CDR3 sequence is 16 residues long. Between the trimmed V and J ends, which lost 0 bases and 4 bases, there was a span of 14 bases. For the CDR3, the DNA is TGTGCCAGCAGCTTGGCCCTCCAAGTGATGGGAAACACCATATATTTT. It translates to CASSLALQVMGNTIYF.

The genes are TRBV6-5 and TRBJ1-2; the D gene is possibly TRBD1 (5 bases). Trimming cost V 0 bases and J 3 bases, with 11 bases left between them. The germline V gene has CDR1 MNHEY and CDR2 SVGAGI. The CDR3 contains 15 residues. In nucleotides, the CDR3 is TGTGCCAGCAGTTACTCAGGGGTGTCGTACTATGGCTACACCTTC. Translation gives CASSYSGVSYYGYTF.

Many counts were recorded for this clonotype. This rearrangement joins TRBV4-1 to TRBJ1-6, with TRBD1 matching over 7 bases. The CDR3 consists of 15 residues. Trimming at V came to 3 bases and at J to 7 bases, leaving 6 bases not matched to a gene. CDR1 MGHRA and CDR2 YSYEKL come from the germline V gene. CDR3 coding DNA: TGCGCCAGCAGCCAGACGGGACAGCTAAATTCACCCCTCCACTTT. Amino acid sequence: CASSQTGQLNSPLHF.

Only a few counts were recorded for this clonotype. The chain uses TRBV27 and TRBJ2-3; 10 bases fit TRBD2. The CDR3 is 16 amino acids. The germline V gene encodes CDR1 MNHEY and CDR2 SMNVEV (reference sequence). Unmatched junction bases numbered 8, after V lost 5 bases and J lost 3 bases. CDR3: CASSPLAGVGTDTQYF. CDR3 DNA sequence: TGTGCCAGCAGTCCCCTAGCGGGAGTGGGTACAGATACGCAGTATTTT.

In its sample, this clonotype was seen a few times. This rearrangement joins TRBV20-1 to TRBJ1-1, with D perhaps matching TRBD1 (5 bases). V shed 2 bases and J shed 2 bases, with 15 bases lying between them. CDR1 is DFQATT, CDR2 SNEGSKA, per germline (reference sequence). The CDR3 runs 15 residues. CDR3 region: CSARTFQGPNTEAFF. CDR3 DNA: TGCAGTGCTAGAACTTTCCAGGGCCCCAACACTGAAGCTTTCTTT.

The rearrangement joins TRBV10-3 to TRBJ1-1; 7 bases are shared with TRBD1. V lost 6 bases, J lost 1 base, and 5 bases stayed unmatched. The CDR3 contains 14 residues. Germline CDR1 is ENHRY and CDR2 is SYGVKD. The CDR3 spells CAIRAGTENTEAFF. The CDR3 nucleotides read TGTGCCATCAGGGCCGGGACAGAGAACACTGAAGCTTTCTTT.

The V call is TRBV28, the J call TRBJ2-1; D remains ambiguous. V lost 3 bases and J lost 3, with 3 bases in between. This CDR3 spans 12 amino acids. The germline V gene has CDR1 MDHEN and CDR2 SYDVKM. This CDR3 is CASSFYYNEQFF. CDR3 DNA sequence: TGTGCCAGCAGTTTTTACTACAATGAGCAGTTCTTC.

This clonotype was counted between two and nine times. This rearrangement joins TRBV7-9 to TRBJ1-5, with D possibly being TRBD1 (5 bases). Germline assignment: CDR1 SEHNR and CDR2 FQNEAQ (reference sequence). The CDR3 covers 17 residues. Trimming took 0 bases from V and 5 from J, leaving 17 bases between them. The CDR3, as DNA: TGTGCCAGCAGCTTAGCGGTAGACAGCCAAGGGCATCAGCCCCAGCATTTT. It is translated as CASSLAVDSQGHQPQHF.

This clonotype was observed many times. The J gene is TRBJ1-5, the V gene TRBV18; 12 bases map to TRBD1. The CDR3 runs to 16 residues. V trimming: 3 bases; J trimming: 3 bases; junction bases outside the gene matches: 3. From germline, CDR1 is KGHSH and CDR2 LQKENI. The CDR3 region is CASSPGQGATNQPQHF. DNA of the CDR3: TGTGCCAGCTCACCGGGACAGGGGGCTACCAATCAGCCCCAGCATTTT.

This clonotype was seen repeatedly, ten times or more. The genes are TRBV9 and TRBJ2-7, with 8 positions matching TRBD2. The CDR3 is made up of 17 amino acids. CDR1 and CDR2 from the germline V gene are SGDLS and YYNGEE. The junction had 14 bases not matched to a gene; V was cut back by 2 bases and J by 4 bases. The CDR3 spells CASSVSGSRSGGYEQYF. DNA of the CDR3: TGTGCCAGCAGCGTGAGCGGGAGCCGTTCGGGTGGTTACGAGCAGTACTTC.

This clonotype occurred a few times. The chain employs TRBV7-2 and TRBJ2-7; D is perhaps TRBD2 (6 bases). The CDR3 covers 13 residues. Trimming removed 5 bases from V and 2 bases from J, with 10 bases in between. Germline lookup yields CDR1 SGHTA and CDR2 FQGNSA. CDR3 nucleotides: TGTGCCAGCAGCGCCGCTAGCGCCTACGAGCAGTACTTC. Its translation is CASSAASAYEQYF.

The chain recombines TRBV28 with TRBJ2-7; TRBD1 matches 8 bases. V dropped 6 bases and J dropped 0; count of bases not matched to a gene: 7. The CDR3 runs 15 residues. In germline, CDR1 is MDHEN, CDR2 SYDVKM. The DNA of the CDR3 is TGTGCCAGCAGAACCGGACAGGGTACCTCCTACGAGCAGTACTTC. The encoded protein is CASRTGQGTSYEQYF.

Many counts were recorded for this clonotype. This chain's CDR3 is CASSPWDLTYQETQYF. The CDR3 DNA is TGTGCCAGCAGTCCATGGGACTTAACGTACCAAGAGACCCAGTACTTC. The chain combines TRBV28 with TRBJ2-5, with a weak D call TRBD2 (6 bases). CDR3 length: 16 amino acids. Per germline, CDR1 MDHEN and CDR2 SYDVKM. V was clipped by 5 bases and J by 0 bases, with 16 bases between them.

In the case of this clonotype: Its ends do not fully match the called genes, so a read error is possible. V and J are TRBV7-8 and TRBJ2-7, with 10 bases aligning to TRBD2. CDR1 SGHVS and CDR2 FQNEAQ come from the germline V gene. The CDR3 extends over 14 amino acids. This chain's CDR3 is CASSLGTSGYEQHF. In DNA form, the CDR3 reads TGTGCCAGCAGCTTAGGGACTAGCGGATACGAGCAGCACTTC.

This clonotype was seen many times. This chain links TRBV20-1 with TRBJ2-1; no definite D call. This CDR3 is 14 amino acids long. V was clipped by 8 bases and J by 5 bases, with 19 bases between them. Germline V gives CDR1 DFQATT, CDR2 SNEGSKA (reference sequence). The CDR3 nucleotides are TGCAGTCCCTACTCTCGTGCCCCAAACAATGAGCAGTTCTTC. Its protein product is CSPYSRAPNNEQFF.

This clonotype has a handful of counts. The J gene is TRBJ1-6, the V gene TRBV20-1; unclear D gene. CDR3 length: 13 residues. Germline CDR1 and CDR2: DFQATT and SNEGSKA (reference sequence). V was shortened by 5 bases and J by 8 bases, with 13 bases between the two germline ends. The CDR3 DNA reads TGCAGTGCTCGGACGATTGGGGATTCACCCCTCCACTTT. This gives the protein CSARTIGDSPLHF.

The chain uses TRBV6-1 and TRBJ2-3; 11 positions agree with TRBD1. With V trimmed by 4 bases and J by 5 bases, 2 bases remained unmatched. This CDR3 spans 14 amino acids. Germline loops: CDR1 MNHNS, CDR2 SASEGT. The CDR3 DNA is TGTGCCAGCAGTGCGGGACAGGGGGAAGATACGCAGTATTTT. Protein product: CASSAGQGEDTQYF.